This TCR beta chain was obtained from a study of shared clonotypes between healthy human individuals. Whole-study context: Donors, aged 18 to 49, were a couple of women and a few men. General study points: For sorted subsets, rarefaction showed incomplete sequencing despite large depth. Generally, naive subsets came out with larger estimated richness than memory subsets.

This CDR3 contains 11 residues. Germline CDR1 and CDR2: DFQATT and SNEGSKA (reference sequence). Trimming shortened V by 2 bases and J by 6 bases, and 8 bases separated the two germline ends. Donors, without exception, were Caucasian adults residing in Nashville, Tennessee. Concerning this clone: The antigen is not known.

Profiling relied on immunoSEQ multiplex PCR, and the TCRdb table lists in-frame clones only, not all of them. The sample includes a few million clones, more than 85% of them seen just once. Material: naive CD4+ T cells from PBMCs. The subset here: CD45RA+ positively selected. The receptor's source is a man younger than 30 in good health. Some clones in this sample may be carry-over from other donors' samples. This sequence joins TRBV20-1 and TRBJ2-7; no firm D call. This CDR3 reads CSARFPSEQYF. The CDR3 DNA reads as TGCAGTGCTAGATTTCCGAGCGAGCAGTACTTC.